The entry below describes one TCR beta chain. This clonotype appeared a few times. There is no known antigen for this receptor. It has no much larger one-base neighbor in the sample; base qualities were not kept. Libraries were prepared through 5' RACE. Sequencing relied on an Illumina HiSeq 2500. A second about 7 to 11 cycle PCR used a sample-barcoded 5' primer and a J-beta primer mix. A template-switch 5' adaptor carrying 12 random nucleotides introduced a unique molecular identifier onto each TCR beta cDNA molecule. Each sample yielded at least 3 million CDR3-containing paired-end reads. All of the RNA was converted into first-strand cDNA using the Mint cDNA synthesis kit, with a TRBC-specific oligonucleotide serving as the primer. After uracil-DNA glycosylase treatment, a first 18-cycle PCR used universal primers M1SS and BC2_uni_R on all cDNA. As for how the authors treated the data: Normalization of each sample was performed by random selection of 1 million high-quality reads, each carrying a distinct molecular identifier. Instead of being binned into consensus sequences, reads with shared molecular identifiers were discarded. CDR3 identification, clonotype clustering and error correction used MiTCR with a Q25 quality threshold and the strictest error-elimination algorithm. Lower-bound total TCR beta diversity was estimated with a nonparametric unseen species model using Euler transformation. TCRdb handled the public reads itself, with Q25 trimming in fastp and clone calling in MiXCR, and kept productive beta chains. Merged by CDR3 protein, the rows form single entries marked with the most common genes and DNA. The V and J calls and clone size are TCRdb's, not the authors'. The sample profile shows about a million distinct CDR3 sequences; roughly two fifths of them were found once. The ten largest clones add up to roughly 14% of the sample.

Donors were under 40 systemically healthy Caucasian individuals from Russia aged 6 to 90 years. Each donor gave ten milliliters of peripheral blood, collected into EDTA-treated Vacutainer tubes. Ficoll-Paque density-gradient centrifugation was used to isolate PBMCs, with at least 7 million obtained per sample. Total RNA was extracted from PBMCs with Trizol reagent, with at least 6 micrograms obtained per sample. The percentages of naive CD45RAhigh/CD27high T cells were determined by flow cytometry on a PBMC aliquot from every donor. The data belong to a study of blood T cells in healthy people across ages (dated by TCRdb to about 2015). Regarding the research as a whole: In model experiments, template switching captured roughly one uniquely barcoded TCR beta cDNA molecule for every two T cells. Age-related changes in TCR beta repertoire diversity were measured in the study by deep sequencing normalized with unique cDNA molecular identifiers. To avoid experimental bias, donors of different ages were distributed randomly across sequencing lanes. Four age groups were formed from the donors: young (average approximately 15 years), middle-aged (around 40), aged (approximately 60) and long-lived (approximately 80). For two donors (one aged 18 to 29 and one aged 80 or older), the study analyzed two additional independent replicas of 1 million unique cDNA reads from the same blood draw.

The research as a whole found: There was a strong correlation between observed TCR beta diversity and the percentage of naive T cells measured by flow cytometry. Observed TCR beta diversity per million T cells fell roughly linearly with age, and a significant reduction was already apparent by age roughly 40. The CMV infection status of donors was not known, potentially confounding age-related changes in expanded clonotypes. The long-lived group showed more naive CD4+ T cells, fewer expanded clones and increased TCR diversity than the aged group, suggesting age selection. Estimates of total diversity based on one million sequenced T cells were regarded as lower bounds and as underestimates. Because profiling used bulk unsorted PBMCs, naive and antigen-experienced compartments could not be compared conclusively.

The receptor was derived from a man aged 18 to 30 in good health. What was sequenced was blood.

The nucleotide sequence is TGTGCCAGCAGCTCCCACGGACCGACTAGCGGGGGGAAAAACATTCAGTACTTC. It translates to CASSSHGPTSGGKNIQYF. This chain joins TRBV7-2 to TRBJ2-4; 13 junctional bases match TRBD2. V lost 4 bases and J lost 4 bases, and the count of bases not matched to a germline gene is 10. From the cysteine through the phenylalanine, the CDR3 covers 18 amino acids. Only CDR3 DNA is held: 54 bases, read in frame from base 1. The germline V gene supplies CDR1 SGHTA and CDR2 FQGNSA.